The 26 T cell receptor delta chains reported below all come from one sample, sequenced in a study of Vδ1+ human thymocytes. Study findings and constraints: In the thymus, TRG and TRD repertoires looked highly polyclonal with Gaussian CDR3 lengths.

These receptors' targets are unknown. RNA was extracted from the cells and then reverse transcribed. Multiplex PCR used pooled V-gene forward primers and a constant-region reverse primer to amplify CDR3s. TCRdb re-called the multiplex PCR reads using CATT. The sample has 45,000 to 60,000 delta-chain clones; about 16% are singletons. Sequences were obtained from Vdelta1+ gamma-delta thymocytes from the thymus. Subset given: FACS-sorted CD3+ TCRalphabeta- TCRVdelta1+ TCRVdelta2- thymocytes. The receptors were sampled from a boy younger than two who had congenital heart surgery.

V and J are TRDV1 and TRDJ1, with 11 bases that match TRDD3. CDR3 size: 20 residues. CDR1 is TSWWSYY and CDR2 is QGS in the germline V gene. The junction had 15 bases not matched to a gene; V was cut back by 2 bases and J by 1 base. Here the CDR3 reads CALGEFQWYWGIGGTDKLIF. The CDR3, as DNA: TGTGCTCTTGGGGAATTCCAATGGTACTGGGGGATAGGCGGCACCGATAAACTCATCTTT.

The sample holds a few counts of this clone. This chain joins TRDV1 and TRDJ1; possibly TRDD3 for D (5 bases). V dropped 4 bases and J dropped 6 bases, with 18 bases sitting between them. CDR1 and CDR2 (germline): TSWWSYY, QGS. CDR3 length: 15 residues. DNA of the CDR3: TGTGCTCTTGGGGGACCCGGGGACAAGAGGAATAAACTCATCTTT. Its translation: CALGGPGDKRNKLIF.

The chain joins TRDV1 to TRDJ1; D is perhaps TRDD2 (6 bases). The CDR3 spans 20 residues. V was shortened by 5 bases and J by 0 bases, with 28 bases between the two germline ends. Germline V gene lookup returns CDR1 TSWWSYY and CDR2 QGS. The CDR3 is CALGSLPLLTYWNYTDKLIF. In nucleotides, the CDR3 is TGTGCTCTTGGGTCCCTTCCCCTGCTTACGTACTGGAATTACACCGATAAACTCATCTTT.

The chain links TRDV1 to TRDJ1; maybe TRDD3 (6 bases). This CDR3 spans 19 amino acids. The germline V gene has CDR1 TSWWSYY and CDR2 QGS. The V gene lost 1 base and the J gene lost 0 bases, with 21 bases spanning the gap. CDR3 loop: CALGEHCRNGGTYTDKLIF. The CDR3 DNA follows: TGTGCTCTTGGGGAACATTGTCGTAATGGGGGGACCTACACCGATAAACTCATCTTT.

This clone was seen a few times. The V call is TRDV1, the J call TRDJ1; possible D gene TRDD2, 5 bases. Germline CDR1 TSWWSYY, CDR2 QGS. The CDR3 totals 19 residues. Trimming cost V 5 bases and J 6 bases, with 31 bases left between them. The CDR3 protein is CALGNPRLPSEECFHKLIF. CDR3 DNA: TGTGCTCTTGGGAATCCGAGGCTCCCTTCTGAGGAGTGTTTTCATAAACTCATCTTT.

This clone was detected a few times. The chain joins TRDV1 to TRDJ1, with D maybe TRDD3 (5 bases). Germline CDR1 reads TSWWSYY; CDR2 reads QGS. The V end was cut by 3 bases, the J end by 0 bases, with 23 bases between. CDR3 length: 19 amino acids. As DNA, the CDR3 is TGTGCTCTTGGGGAGGTTACCGATACCCAGTGGGAGTACACCGATAAACTCATCTTT. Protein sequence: CALGEVTDTQWEYTDKLIF.

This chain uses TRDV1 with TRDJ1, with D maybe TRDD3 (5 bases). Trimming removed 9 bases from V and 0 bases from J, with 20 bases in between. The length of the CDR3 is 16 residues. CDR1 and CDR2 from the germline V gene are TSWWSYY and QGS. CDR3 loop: CALSKGGGSYTDKLIF. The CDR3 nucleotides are TGTGCTCTCTCCAAGGGGGGGGGGTCGTACACCGATAAACTCATCTTT.

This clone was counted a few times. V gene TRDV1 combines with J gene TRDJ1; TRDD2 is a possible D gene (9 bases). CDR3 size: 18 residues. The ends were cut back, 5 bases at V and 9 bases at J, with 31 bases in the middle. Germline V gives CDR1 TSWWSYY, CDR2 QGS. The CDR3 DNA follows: TGTGCTCTTGGGCTGCGCCTTCCTACGTTACTGGGGGCTGGAGAACTCATCTTT. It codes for CALGLRLPTLLGAGELIF.

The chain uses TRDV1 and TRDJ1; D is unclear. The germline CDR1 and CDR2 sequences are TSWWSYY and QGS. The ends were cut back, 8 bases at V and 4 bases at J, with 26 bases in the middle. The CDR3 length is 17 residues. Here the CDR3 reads CALHYGPHGHAYDKLIF. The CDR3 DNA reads TGTGCTCTTCACTACGGTCCCCACGGACACGCGTACGATAAACTCATCTTT.

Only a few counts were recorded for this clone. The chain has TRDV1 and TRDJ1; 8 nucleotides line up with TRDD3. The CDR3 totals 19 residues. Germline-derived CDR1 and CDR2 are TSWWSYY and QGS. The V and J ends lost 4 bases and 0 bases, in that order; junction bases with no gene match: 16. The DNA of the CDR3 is TGTGCTCTTGGGGGAACGGGTGCTAGTTACTGGGGGGACACCGATAAACTCATCTTT. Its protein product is CALGGTGASYWGDTDKLIF.

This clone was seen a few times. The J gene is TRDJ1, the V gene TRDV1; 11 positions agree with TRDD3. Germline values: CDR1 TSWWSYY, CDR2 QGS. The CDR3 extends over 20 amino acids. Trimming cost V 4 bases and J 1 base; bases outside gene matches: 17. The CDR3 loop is CALGGLPRLGGYACTDKLIF. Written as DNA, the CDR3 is TGTGCTCTTGGGGGCCTTCCTCGTCTTGGGGGATACGCCTGCACCGATAAACTCATCTTT.

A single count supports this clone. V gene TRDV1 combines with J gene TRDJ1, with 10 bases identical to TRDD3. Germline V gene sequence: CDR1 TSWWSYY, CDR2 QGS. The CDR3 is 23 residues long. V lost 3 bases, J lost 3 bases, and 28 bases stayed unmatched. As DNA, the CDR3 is TGTGCTCTTGGGGAGCCAAACTTCCTACTAAGGGCGGGTGGGGGATACTACCCCGATAAACTCATCTTT. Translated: CALGEPNFLLRAGGGYYPDKLIF.

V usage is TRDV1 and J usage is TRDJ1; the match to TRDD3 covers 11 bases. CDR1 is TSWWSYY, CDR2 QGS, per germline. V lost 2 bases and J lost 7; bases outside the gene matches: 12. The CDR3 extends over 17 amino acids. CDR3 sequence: CALGEVAPLGDMGKLIF. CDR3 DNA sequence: TGTGCTCTTGGGGAAGTGGCCCCACTGGGGGATATGGGTAAACTCATCTTT.

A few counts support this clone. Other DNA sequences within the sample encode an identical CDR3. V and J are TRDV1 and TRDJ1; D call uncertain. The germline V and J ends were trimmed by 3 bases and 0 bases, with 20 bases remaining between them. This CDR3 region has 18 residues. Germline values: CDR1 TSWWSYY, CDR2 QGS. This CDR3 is CALGELARLDLYTDKLIF. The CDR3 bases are TGTGCTCTTGGGGAGCTAGCGAGGTTGGACCTCTACACCGATAAACTCATCTTT.

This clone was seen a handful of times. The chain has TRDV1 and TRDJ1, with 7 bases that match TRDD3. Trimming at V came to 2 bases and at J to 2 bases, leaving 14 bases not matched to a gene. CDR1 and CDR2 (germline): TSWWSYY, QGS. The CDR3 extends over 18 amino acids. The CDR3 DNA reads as TGTGCTCTTGGGGAAGACGGCCCGGCTGGGGGTGTGACCGATAAACTCATCTTT. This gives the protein CALGEDGPAGGVTDKLIF.

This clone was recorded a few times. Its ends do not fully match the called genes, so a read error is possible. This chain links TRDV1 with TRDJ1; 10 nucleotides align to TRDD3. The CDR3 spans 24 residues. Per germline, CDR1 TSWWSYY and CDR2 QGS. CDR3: CALGELVVPPTGGFPSEETDKLIF. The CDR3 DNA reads TGTGCTCTTGGGGAACTTGTAGTCCCTCCTACTGGGGGATTCCCATCTGAGGAGACCGATAAACTCATCTTC.

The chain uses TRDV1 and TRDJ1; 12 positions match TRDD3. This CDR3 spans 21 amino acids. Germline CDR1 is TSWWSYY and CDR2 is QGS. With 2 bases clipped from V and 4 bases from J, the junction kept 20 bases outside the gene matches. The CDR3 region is CALGEFLLTPYWGIQGDKLIF. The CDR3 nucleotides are TGTGCTCTTGGGGAATTCCTACTTACCCCCTACTGGGGGATACAGGGCGATAAACTCATCTTT.

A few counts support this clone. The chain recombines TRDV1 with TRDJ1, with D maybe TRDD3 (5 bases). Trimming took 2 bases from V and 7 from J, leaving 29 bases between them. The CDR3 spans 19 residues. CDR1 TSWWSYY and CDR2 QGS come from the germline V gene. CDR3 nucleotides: TGTGCTCTTGGGGAAAGAATCATACGAACCTCAACTGGACTAGGTAAACTCATCTTT. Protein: CALGERIIRTSTGLGKLIF.

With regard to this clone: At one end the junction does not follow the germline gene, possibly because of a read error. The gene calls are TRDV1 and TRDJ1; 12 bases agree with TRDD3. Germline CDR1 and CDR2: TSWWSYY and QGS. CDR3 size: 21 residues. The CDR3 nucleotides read TGTGCCCTTGGGGAACTAGTTCCTACTGGGGGATACTTCGCGTACACCGATAAACTCATCTTT. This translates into CALGELVPTGGYFAYTDKLIF.

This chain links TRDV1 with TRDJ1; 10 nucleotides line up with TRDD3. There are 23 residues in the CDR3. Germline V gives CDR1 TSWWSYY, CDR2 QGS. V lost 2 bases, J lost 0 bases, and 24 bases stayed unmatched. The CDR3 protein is CALGEDGPPLRLGDLDYTDKLIF. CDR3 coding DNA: TGTGCTCTTGGGGAAGACGGCCCTCCTCTACGACTGGGGGATTTGGATTACACCGATAAACTCATCTTT.

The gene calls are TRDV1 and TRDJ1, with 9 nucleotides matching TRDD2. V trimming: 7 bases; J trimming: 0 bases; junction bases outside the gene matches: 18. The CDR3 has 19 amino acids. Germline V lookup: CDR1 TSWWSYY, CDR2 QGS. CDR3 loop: CALEPSYVGGGLYTDKLIF. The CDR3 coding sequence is TGTGCTCTTGAGCCTTCCTACGTAGGTGGGGGTCTCTACACCGATAAACTCATCTTT.

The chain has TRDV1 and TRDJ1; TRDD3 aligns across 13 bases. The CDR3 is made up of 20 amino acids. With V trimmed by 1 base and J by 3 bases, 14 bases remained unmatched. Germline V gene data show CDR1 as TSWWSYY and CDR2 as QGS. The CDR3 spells CALGERATYWGIRGADKLIF. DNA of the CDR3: TGTGCTCTTGGGGAACGGGCAACGTACTGGGGGATACGGGGGGCCGATAAACTCATCTTT.

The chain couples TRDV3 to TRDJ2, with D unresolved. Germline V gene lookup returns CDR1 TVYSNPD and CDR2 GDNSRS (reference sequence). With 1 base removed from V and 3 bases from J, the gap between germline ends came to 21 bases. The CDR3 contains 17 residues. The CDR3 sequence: CAFNFSGGHALTAQLFF. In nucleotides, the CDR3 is TGTGCCTTTAACTTTTCCGGTGGACACGCTCTGACAGCACAACTCTTCTTT.

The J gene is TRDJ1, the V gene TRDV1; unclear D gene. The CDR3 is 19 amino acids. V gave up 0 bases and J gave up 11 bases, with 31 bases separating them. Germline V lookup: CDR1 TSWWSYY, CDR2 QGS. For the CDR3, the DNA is TGTGCTCTTGGGGAACTGCCCCTAAAGGTGGCGGGTTCCCTGTCGGGGCTCATCTTT. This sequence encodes CALGELPLKVAGSLSGLIF.

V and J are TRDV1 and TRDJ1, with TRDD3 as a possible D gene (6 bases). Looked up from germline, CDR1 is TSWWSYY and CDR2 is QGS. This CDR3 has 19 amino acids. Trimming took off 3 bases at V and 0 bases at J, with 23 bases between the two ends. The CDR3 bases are TGTGCTCTTGGGGATCTACCTCTACTGTACTGGGTGTACACCGATAAACTCATCTTT. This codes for CALGDLPLLYWVYTDKLIF.

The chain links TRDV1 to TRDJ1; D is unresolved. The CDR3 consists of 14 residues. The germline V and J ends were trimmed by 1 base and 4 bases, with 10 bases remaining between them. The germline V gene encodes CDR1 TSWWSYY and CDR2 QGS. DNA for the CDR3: TGTGCTCTTGGGGAACCTCCAGGGAGCGATAAACTCATCTTT. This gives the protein CALGEPPGSDKLIF.